The 32 T cell receptor beta chains given below trace back to one sample, sequenced in a study of T cells after posttransplantation cyclophosphamide (dated by TCRdb to 2016 to 2018). The method behind the library was the immunoSEQ multiplex PCR assay. The immuneACCESS repertoire file appears here via TCRdb, limited to in-frame rearrangements. These files lack a portion of the clones; in checked studies, under half of the deficit traces to unresolved V genes, and the cause of the others is not known. For this sample the table gives about 52,000 clones, of which roughly 86% were detected only once. The ten largest make up around 2.8% of the sample. Sequencing was done on a sample of PBMCs. The receptors come from a young man with a blood cancer, CMV-positive, and with a related stem cell donor.

Here the CDR3 reads CASSLKAVSSYEQYF. CDR3 bases: TGTGCCAGCAGCTTAAAAGCGGTGAGCTCCTACGAGCAGTACTTC. The chain employs TRBV11-2 and TRBJ2-7, with a tentative D call TRBD2 (5 bases). This CDR3 has 15 residues. V dropped 2 bases and J dropped 0 bases, with 11 bases sitting between them. Per the germline V gene, CDR1 is SGHAT and CDR2 is FQNNGV.

The chain carries TRBV9 and TRBJ2-2, with a tentative D call TRBD2 (5 bases). The CDR3 consists of 16 residues. V was pared by 1 base and J by 1 base, with 11 bases between. Germline V gene data show CDR1 as SGDLS and CDR2 as YYNGEE. CDR3 amino acids: CASSVFTSGNTGELFF. CDR3 DNA: TGTGCCAGCAGCGTATTCACTAGTGGGAACACCGGGGAGCTGTTTTTT. Using reference TRBV9 and TRBJ2-2 for the parts outside the CDR3, the full variable domain is DSGVTQTPKHLITATGQRVTLRCSPRSGDLSVYWYQQSLDQGLQFLIQYYNGEERAKGNILERFSAQQFPDLHSELNLSSLELGDSALYFCASSVFTSGNTGELFFGEGSRLTVL.

V gene TRBV27 combines with J gene TRBJ2-1, with D possibly TRBD2 on 6 matching bases. Germline V lookup: CDR1 MNHEY, CDR2 SMNVEV (reference sequence). The ends were cut back, 5 bases at V and 7 bases at J, with 30 bases in the middle. The CDR3 has 19 residues. This CDR3 reads CASSLRAPARVGGRNEQFF. Written as DNA, the CDR3 is TGTGCCAGCAGTCTAAGGGCCCCCGCCAGGGTGGGGGGTAGGAATGAGCAGTTCTTC.

The rearrangement uses TRBV28 and TRBJ2-7; D is possibly TRBD1 (7 bases). The CDR3 runs 14 residues. V was trimmed by 6 bases and J by 7 bases, leaving 19 bases between them. Germline CDR1 and CDR2: MDHEN and SYDVKM. The CDR3 loop is CASSTPDRRGEQYF. Written as DNA, the CDR3 is TGTGCCAGCAGCACCCCGGACAGGAGGGGGGAGCAGTACTTC.

V is TRBV11-2 and J is TRBJ1-4; TRBD1 is a possible D gene (5 bases). This CDR3 contains 14 residues. Trimming cost V 2 bases and J 8 bases, with 12 bases left between them. Looked up from germline, CDR1 is SGHAT and CDR2 is FQNNGV. The CDR3, as DNA: TGTGCCAGCAGCTTACGGGGGGGTGGGGAAAAACTGTTTTTT. Its protein is CASSLRGGGEKLFF.

This clone was picked up one time. The rearrangement uses TRBV5-1 and TRBJ1-2; perhaps TRBD1 as D (5 bases). Per the germline V gene, CDR1 is SGHRS and CDR2 is YFSETQ. The CDR3 has 18 residues. The ends were cut back, 0 bases at V and 3 bases at J, with 21 bases in the middle. The CDR3 here is CASSLADNQSPDYYGYTF. Here the CDR3 DNA reads TGCGCCAGCAGCTTGGCGGACAATCAGTCACCCGATTACTATGGCTACACCTTC.

V gene TRBV5-1 combines with J gene TRBJ2-2; TRBD2 is a possible D gene (6 bases). Deletions cut 4 bases from V and 4 bases from J, with 8 bases between. CDR1 is SGHRS, CDR2 YFSETQ, per germline. The CDR3 is 13 amino acids. DNA for the CDR3: TGCGCCAGCAGCGCACTAGCCACCGGGGAGCTGTTTTTT. It codes for CASSALATGELFF.

The genes are TRBV27 and TRBJ2-1, with 10 nucleotides matching TRBD2. V lost 5 bases, J lost 8 bases, and 12 bases stayed unmatched. This CDR3 spans 16 amino acids. Germline CDR1 reads MNHEY; CDR2 reads SMNVEV (reference sequence). This CDR3 is CASSPLSGRAKDEQFF. The CDR3 DNA is TGTGCCAGCAGTCCCCTAAGCGGGAGGGCCAAGGATGAGCAGTTCTTC.

This clone was counted once. One junction end disagrees with the germline gene, perhaps due to a read error. The chain joins TRBV11-3 to TRBJ2-5; D may be TRBD2 (6 bases). The CDR3 has 16 residues. Per the germline V gene, CDR1 is SGHNT and CDR2 is YENEEA. The CDR3 DNA follows: TGTGCCAGCACCTTATGGACTACCGGGAGCGTGGAGACCCAGTACTTC. Translated, it gives CASTLWTTGSVETQYF.

The chain employs TRBV5-6 and TRBJ1-3; D perhaps matches TRBD1 (6 bases). Trimming cost V 3 bases and J 1 base, with 8 bases left between them. This CDR3 has 14 residues. The germline V gene has CDR1 SGHDT and CDR2 YYEEEE. DNA for the CDR3: TGTGCCAGCAGCTGGGGGCAGTCTGGAAACACCATATATTTT. Protein product: CASSWGQSGNTIYF.

This chain joins TRBV11-2 and TRBJ2-2; D remains unclear. The CDR3 spans 17 residues. Germline V gene data show CDR1 as SGHAT and CDR2 as FQNNGV. Between the trimmed V and J ends, which lost 5 bases and 2 bases, there was a span of 18 bases. This chain's CDR3 is CASSRTSYNLNTGELFF. The CDR3 coding sequence is TGTGCCAGCAGCCGAACCTCCTATAATCTAAACACCGGGGAGCTGTTTTTT.

The rearrangement links TRBV27 to TRBJ2-3; a possible D gene is TRBD1 (8 bases). The germline gives CDR1 MNHEY, CDR2 SMNVEV (reference sequence). The CDR3 totals 20 residues. V dropped 4 bases and J dropped 0 bases, with 26 bases sitting between them. DNA for the CDR3: TGTGCCAGCAGTTCGCAGACAGGGGAGGGGGCCATTCGTAGCACAGATACGCAGTATTTT. Translating gives CASSSQTGEGAIRSTDTQYF.

V and J are TRBV30 and TRBJ1-4; D might be TRBD1 (6 bases). In germline, CDR1 is GTSNPN, CDR2 SVGIG (reference sequence). Trimming cost V 8 bases and J 4 bases, with 14 bases left between them. This CDR3 is built from 13 residues. The CDR3 coding sequence is TGTGCCGGCAGGGGCTATAATAATGAAAAACTGTTTTTT. Its translation is CAGRGYNNEKLFF. The whole variable domain, filled in from reference TRBV30 and TRBJ1-4, reads SQTIHQWPATLVQPVGSPLSLECTVEGTSNPNLYWYRQAAGRGLQLLFYSVGIGQISSEVPQNLSASRPQDRQFILSSKKLLLSDSGFYLCAGRGYNNEKLFFGSGTQLSVL.

V usage is TRBV5-5 and J usage is TRBJ2-3; a possible D gene is TRBD2 (10 bases). The CDR3 has 20 amino acids. Trimming removed 3 bases from V and 7 bases from J, with 33 bases in between. Germline lookup yields CDR1 SGHKS and CDR2 YYEKEE (reference sequence). CDR3 sequence reads: CASSSRTGDGSSGSRHTQYF. The CDR3 DNA sequence: TGTGCCAGCAGCTCAAGGACAGGGGACGGTTCTAGCGGGAGTCGGCATACGCAGTATTTT.

This clone was seen a single time. The DNA for the CDR3 is TGTGCCAGCAGCGTAGCGACTAGCGGGAGATCGGGCGGGGAGCTGTTTTTT. Translating it yields CASSVATSGRSGGELFF. This chain uses TRBV9 with TRBJ2-2, with 12 bases identical to TRBD2. The germline CDR1 and CDR2 sequences are SGDLS and YYNGEE. The length of the CDR3 is 17 residues. With V trimmed by 0 bases and J by 7 bases, 7 bases remained unmatched.

The chain carries TRBV5-8 and TRBJ2-3; D is uncertain. This CDR3 is 11 amino acids long. In germline, CDR1 is SGHTS, CDR2 YDEGEE. Trimming took 2 bases from V and 11 from J, leaving 9 bases between them. The CDR3, as DNA: TGTGCCAGCAGCTTACCCCCGGGGCAGTATTTT. Translating it yields CASSLPPGQYF.

The rearrangement joins TRBV7-2 to TRBJ2-3; 7 nucleotides line up with TRBD2. V dropped 8 bases and J dropped 6; count of bases not matched to a gene: 8. This CDR3 is 13 amino acids long. Looked up from germline, CDR1 is SGHTA and CDR2 is FQGNSA. The CDR3 region has the DNA TGTGCCAGCGGAGCTATCGGGGGGGATACGCAGTATTTT. It translates to CASGAIGGDTQYF.

The rearrangement uses TRBV5-4 and TRBJ2-2; 7 bases match TRBD2. Trimming took 4 bases from V and 4 from J; bases not matched to a gene: 10. Germline assignment: CDR1 SGHNT and CDR2 YYREEE (reference sequence). The CDR3 runs 16 residues. The CDR3 region has the DNA TGTGCCAGCAGCCCTCCGGGACTATCTTCCACCGGGGAGCTGTTTTTT. It codes for CASSPPGLSSTGELFF. Based on the CDR3 plus reference TRBV5-4 and TRBJ2-2, the full variable domain is ETGVTQSPTHLIKTRGQQVTLRCSSQSGHNTVSWYQQALGQGPQFIFQYYREEENGRGNFPPRFSGLQFPNYSSELNVNALELDDSALYLCASSPPGLSSTGELFFGEGSRLTVL.

The rearrangement links TRBV2 to TRBJ2-5; D is possibly TRBD2 (7 bases). V was clipped by 10 bases and J by 6 bases, with 15 bases between them. Germline V gene lookup returns CDR1 SNHLY and CDR2 FYNNEI. CDR3 length: 12 amino acids. CDR3 sequence reads: CATQRGGQTQYF. CDR3 nucleotide sequence: TGTGCCACCCAGAGGGGGGGACAGACCCAGTACTTC.

This chain connects TRBV14 to TRBJ1-2; 8 positions agree with TRBD1. CDR1 is SGHDN, CDR2 FVKESK, per germline. Losses at the gene ends were 1 base for V and 7 bases for J; bases not matched to a gene: 8. The CDR3 runs 15 residues. DNA of the CDR3: TGTGCCAGCAGCCAAGCTCCCAGGGGGCGTTTTGGCTACACCTTC. Protein: CASSQAPRGRFGYTF.

The V gene is TRBV27, the J gene TRBJ1-2; D not certain. V was cut by 6 bases and J by 2 bases, with 13 bases left in between. Looked up from germline, CDR1 is MNHEY and CDR2 is SMNVEV (reference sequence). This CDR3 has 14 amino acids. Here the CDR3 reads CASSFNGGNYGYTF. The CDR3 DNA sequence: TGTGCCAGCAGCTTTAACGGCGGGAACTATGGCTACACCTTC.

V is TRBV6-4 and J is TRBJ1-5, with TRBD1 matching 8 bases. The CDR3 is 13 amino acids. Per germline, CDR1 MRHNA and CDR2 SNTAGT. J lost 4 bases, V lost 6 bases, and 2 bases had no gene match. In nucleotides, the CDR3 is TGTGCCAGCAGCCGGGACAGGAATCAGCCCCAGCATTTT. Amino acids: CASSRDRNQPQHF.

The chain links TRBV7-3 to TRBJ2-7, with D possibly TRBD2 on 6 matching bases. Germline V gene sequence: CDR1 SGHTA, CDR2 FQGTGA. This CDR3 spans 13 amino acids. With 8 bases removed from V and 5 bases from J, the gap between germline ends came to 16 bases. This chain's CDR3 is CASAPNGGNEQYF. CDR3 in DNA: TGTGCCAGCGCCCCCAATGGGGGGAACGAGCAGTACTTC.

The rearrangement links TRBV7-2 to TRBJ1-5, with D possibly TRBD1 on 5 matching bases. Germline lookup yields CDR1 SGHTA and CDR2 FQGNSA. The V and J ends lost 1 base and 7 bases respectively, with 17 bases between them. The CDR3 is made up of 16 amino acids. CDR3 DNA sequence: TGTGCCAGCAGCTTAGAGACACAACTCACAGGACAGCCCCAGCATTTT. It encodes CASSLETQLTGQPQHF.

This chain uses TRBV2 with TRBJ2-1; D possibly corresponds to TRBD1 (5 bases). The length of the CDR3 is 15 residues. V was clipped by 6 bases and J by 4 bases, with 16 bases between them. Germline CDR1 and CDR2: SNHLY and FYNNEI. The CDR3, as DNA: TGTGCCAGCAGCGCGAGTAGGGGTTTTTACAATGAGCAGTTCTTC. Protein product: CASSASRGFYNEQFF. Based on the CDR3 plus reference TRBV2 and TRBJ2-1, the full variable domain is EPEVTQTPSHQVTQMGQEVILRCVPISNHLYFYWYRQILGQKVEFLVSFYNNEISEKSEIFDDQFSVERPDGSNFTLKIRSTKLEDSAMYFCASSASRGFYNEQFFGPGTRLTVL.

This chain joins TRBV7-8 and TRBJ2-3; D gene ambiguous. This CDR3 spans 11 amino acids. V dropped 5 bases and J dropped 12 bases, with 12 bases sitting between them. Per germline, CDR1 SGHVS and CDR2 FQNEAQ. The CDR3 protein is CASSPWYFQYF. The CDR3 DNA reads as TGTGCCAGCAGCCCCTGGTACTTCCAGTATTTT.

The chain joins TRBV9 to TRBJ2-5, with a possible D match to TRBD2 (6 bases). This CDR3 comprises 15 residues. From germline, CDR1 is SGDLS and CDR2 YYNGEE. The V end lost 4 bases, the J end lost 4 bases, and 17 bases lay between the germline ends. In nucleotides, the CDR3 is TGTGCCAGCAGCCTAGGGCCAATGGAGGGAGAGACCCAGTACTTC. Translation: CASSLGPMEGETQYF.

The V gene is TRBV7-9, the J gene TRBJ1-1, with a weak D call TRBD1 (6 bases). Trimming stripped 0 bases from V and 6 bases from J, with 14 bases between. Germline CDR1 and CDR2: SEHNR and FQNEAQ (reference sequence). The CDR3 is 15 amino acids. CDR3 bases: TGTGCCAGCAGCTTAGCGCTGGGGGCTGTTTCTGAAGCTTTCTTT. Amino acid sequence: CASSLALGAVSEAFF.

The chain links TRBV27 to TRBJ2-7; 10 bases map to TRBD2. This CDR3 comprises 14 residues. The V and J ends lost 3 bases and 6 bases, in that order; junction bases with no gene match: 5. Germline assignment: CDR1 MNHEY and CDR2 SMNVEV (reference sequence). CDR3 protein: CASSFQERGGEQYF. For the CDR3, the DNA is TGTGCCAGCAGTTTTCAAGAGCGGGGGGGCGAGCAGTACTTC.

The chain combines TRBV5-1 with TRBJ2-1, with 11 bases matching TRBD2. Trimming removed 7 bases from V and 2 bases from J; junction bases left unmatched: 8. Germline CDR1 reads SGHRS; CDR2 reads YFSETQ. The length of the CDR3 is 16 residues. The CDR3 spells CASDSSGRSPYNEQFF. DNA of the CDR3: TGCGCCAGCGATTCTAGCGGGAGGTCCCCCTACAATGAGCAGTTCTTC.

The rearrangement uses TRBV6-5 and TRBJ1-1; D is perhaps TRBD1 (6 bases). The CDR3 runs 12 residues. Looked up from germline, CDR1 is MNHEY and CDR2 is SVGAGI. The germline V and J ends were trimmed by 6 bases and 2 bases, with 7 bases remaining between them. CDR3 in amino acids: CASRGANTEAFF. The CDR3 nucleotides are TGTGCCAGCAGGGGGGCAAACACTGAAGCTTTCTTT.

J is TRBJ2-7 and V is TRBV5-1; 7 bases map to TRBD1. CDR1 and CDR2 (germline): SGHRS, YFSETQ. The CDR3 has 16 amino acids. With 0 bases clipped from V and 4 bases from J, the junction kept 10 bases outside the gene matches. The CDR3 nucleotides read TGCGCCAGCAGCTTGGAGCCTCCAGGGGGATTTTACGAGCAGTACTTC. It yields the protein CASSLEPPGGFYEQYF.